The next 22 T cell receptor beta chains were all read from a single sample in a study of blood T cell repertoires in COVID-19. Generated by immunoSEQ multiplex PCR, the TCRdb table keeps only in-frame clones and is missing some. The sample gives 20,000 to 30,000 clones, 92% of which show up once; roughly 32% is in the top ten. Sequencing input: peripheral blood. The receptors here all came from a man aged 65 to 79 with active COVID-19.

The V gene is TRBV4-1, the J gene TRBJ2-7, with a weak D call TRBD1 (6 bases). Trimming took off 0 bases at V and 3 bases at J, with 12 bases between the two ends. The CDR3 extends over 15 amino acids. In germline, CDR1 is MGHRA, CDR2 YSYEKL. Here the CDR3 DNA reads TGCGCCAGCAGCCAAGATCCCGGGACAATCTACGAGCAGTACTTC. Residues: CASSQDPGTIYEQYF.

The chain carries TRBV9 and TRBJ2-7, with D unclear. The CDR3 spans 14 residues. Germline lookup yields CDR1 SGDLS and CDR2 YYNGEE. V was clipped by 3 bases and J by 6 bases, with 16 bases between them. The CDR3 region has the DNA TGTGCCAGCAGCGCCGCATGGGCGCGTTCCGAGCAGTACTTC. Amino acids: CASSAAWARSEQYF.

V gene TRBV4-3 combines with J gene TRBJ2-3; perhaps TRBD2 as D (7 bases). Germline CDR1 reads LGHNA; CDR2 reads YSLEER. V was trimmed by 2 bases and J by 2 bases, leaving 14 bases between them. The CDR3 is made up of 16 amino acids. This chain's CDR3 is CASSQRLAGATDTQYF. The CDR3 nucleotides are TGCGCCAGCAGCCAACGCCTGGCGGGGGCCACAGATACGCAGTATTTT.

The chain employs TRBV5-6 and TRBJ2-1; 12 bases fit TRBD2. The ends lost 0 bases at V and 4 bases at J; junction bases unmatched: 8. The germline CDR1 and CDR2 sequences are SGHDT and YYEEEE. This CDR3 has 18 amino acids. The CDR3, as DNA: TGTGCCAGCAGCTTGGTATGGACTAGCGGGATCAGGTACAATGAGCAGTTCTTC. This gives the protein CASSLVWTSGIRYNEQFF.

This chain joins TRBV6-6 and TRBJ2-7; 8 bases agree with TRBD1. CDR1 and CDR2 from the germline V gene are MNHNY and SVGAGI (reference sequence). CDR3 length equals 15 residues. Losses at the gene ends were 2 bases for V and 6 bases for J; bases not matched to a gene: 9. The CDR3, as DNA: TGTGCCAGCAGTTACGAGACAGGGGTCCTCCTCGAGCAGTACTTC. Encoded protein: CASSYETGVLLEQYF.

V and J are TRBV9 and TRBJ1-3; no clear D gene. V lost 3 bases and J 0 bases, leaving 4 bases between the germline ends. The V gene's germline CDR1 is SGDLS and CDR2 YYNGEE. The CDR3 extends over 13 amino acids. CDR3 bases: TGTGCCAGCAGCGACAACTCTGGAAACACCATATATTTT. It codes for CASSDNSGNTIYF.

This rearrangement joins TRBV4-2 to TRBJ2-1; 9 nucleotides line up with TRBD2. The germline CDR1 and CDR2 sequences are LGHNA and YNFKEQ. The CDR3 is made up of 16 amino acids. Germline trimming cut 5 bases from V and 9 bases from J; bases unmatched to any gene: 14. This CDR3 reads CASSKYPGLAPGEQFF. As DNA, the CDR3 is TGTGCCAGCAGCAAATATCCGGGACTAGCCCCGGGTGAGCAGTTCTTC.

CDR3 sequence: CASSFTPPRTSGSKYNEQFF. The CDR3, as DNA: TGTGCCAGCAGTTTCACCCCCCCCCGGACTAGCGGGAGTAAATACAATGAGCAGTTCTTC. The chain combines TRBV28 with TRBJ2-1; 13 nucleotides match TRBD2. Germline values: CDR1 MDHEN, CDR2 SYDVKM. V lost 3 bases and J lost 4; bases outside the gene matches: 15. The CDR3 is 20 amino acids.

The chain is built from TRBV6-5 and TRBJ1-1, with 11 bases aligning to TRBD1. The trim removed 7 bases at V and 4 bases at J, leaving 8 bases unmatched. The CDR3 loop spans 15 amino acids. From germline, CDR1 is MNHEY and CDR2 SVGAGI. The CDR3 here is CASIPGGTGGTEAFF. CDR3 coding DNA: TGTGCCAGCATCCCGGGGGGGACAGGGGGCACTGAAGCTTTCTTT.

This clone was observed a handful of times. The V and J genes are TRBV11-2 and TRBJ2-7, with 7 bases fitting TRBD1. This CDR3 region has 13 residues. Germline loops: CDR1 SGHAT, CDR2 FQNNGV. V lost 3 bases to trimming and J lost 7 bases; unmatched junction nucleotides: 6. CDR3 loop: CASSFEGAREQYF. In DNA, the CDR3 is TGTGCCAGCAGCTTCGAGGGGGCACGGGAGCAGTACTTC.

The chain links TRBV14 to TRBJ1-3, with D hard to call. The CDR3 totals 15 residues. Germline CDR1 is SGHDN and CDR2 is FVKESK. The V and J ends lost 5 bases and 1 base respectively, with 12 bases between them. The CDR3 region has the DNA TGTGCCAGCAGCTCGGTGGTGCGGTCTGGAAACACCATATATTTT. Translating gives CASSSVVRSGNTIYF.

The J gene is TRBJ1-2, the V gene TRBV5-8; D is unresolved. The CDR3 sequence is 14 residues long. The V end lost 4 bases, the J end lost 1 base, and 11 bases lay between the germline ends. The germline CDR1 and CDR2 sequences are SGHTS and YDEGEE. CDR3 sequence reads: CASSPRTDNYGYTF. The CDR3 nucleotides read TGTGCCAGCAGCCCGAGGACTGATAACTATGGCTACACCTTC.

The CDR3 DNA reads TGTGCCAGCGGCCGTGGGACTAGCGACACCGGGGAGCTGTTTTTT. It encodes CASGRGTSDTGELFF. The chain has TRBV7-8 and TRBJ2-2, with 10 positions matching TRBD2. The CDR3 loop spans 15 amino acids. J lost 3 bases, V lost 8 bases, and 6 bases had no gene match. The germline V gene has CDR1 SGHVS and CDR2 FQNEAQ.

This chain connects TRBV4-2 to TRBJ1-2; 11 positions agree with TRBD1. This CDR3 comprises 16 residues. Per the germline V gene, CDR1 is LGHNA and CDR2 is YNFKEQ. V lost 4 bases, J lost 7 bases, and 11 bases stayed unmatched. The CDR3 DNA reads TGTGCCAGCAGCCTGAGTGGGACAGGGGGTTTGGGTGGCTACACCTTC. It encodes CASSLSGTGGLGGYTF.

The J gene is TRBJ2-7, the V gene TRBV7-2, with TRBD1 matching over 9 bases. V lost 6 bases to trimming and J lost 4 bases; unmatched junction nucleotides: 10. Germline lookup yields CDR1 SGHTA and CDR2 FQGNSA. The CDR3 runs 15 residues. CDR3 bases: TGTGCCAGCAGTCGGGACAGGGTAGGGTCATACGAGCAGTACTTC. Its translation: CASSRDRVGSYEQYF. Full variable domain (remainder filled in from reference TRBV7-2 and TRBJ2-7): GAGVSQSPSNKVTEKGKDVELRCDPISGHTALYWYRQSLGQGLEFLIYFQGNSAPDKSGLPSDRFSAERTGGSVSTLTIQRTQQEDSAVYLCASSRDRVGSYEQYFGPGTRLTVT.

This sequence joins TRBV4-3 and TRBJ2-5; TRBD2 aligns across 9 bases. This CDR3 is 20 amino acids long. Looked up from germline, CDR1 is LGHNA and CDR2 is YSLEER. J was trimmed by 4 bases and V by 0 bases; bases with no gene match: 18. This CDR3 reads CASSQERTGGGRVRRETQYF. The DNA for the CDR3 is TGCGCCAGCAGCCAAGAGCGGACAGGAGGCGGGAGGGTGAGGAGAGAGACCCAGTACTTC.

The chain has TRBV2 and TRBJ2-7; TRBD2 agrees at 11 bases. The germline V gene has CDR1 SNHLY and CDR2 FYNNEI. The V gene end was trimmed by 4 bases and the J gene end by 5 bases; junction bases not matched to a gene: 7. This CDR3 is 15 amino acids long. In DNA form, the CDR3 reads TGTGCCAGCAGTGCGGGTAGCGGGAGGGTCCACGAGCAGTACTTC. Amino acid sequence: CASSAGSGRVHEQYF.

V is TRBV3-1 (or the pseudogene TRBV3-2) and J is TRBJ2-7; TRBD2 aligns across 9 bases. Germline CDR1 is LGHDT and CDR2 is YNNKEL (reference sequence). Unmatched junction bases numbered 5, after V lost 3 bases and J lost 2 bases. This CDR3 has 15 amino acids. CDR3 residues: CASSHGLATPYEQYF. The CDR3 region has the DNA TGTGCCAGCAGCCACGGACTAGCGACCCCCTACGAGCAGTACTTC.

On this clone: The same CDR3 is also encoded by other DNA sequences in this sample. The chain couples TRBV5-1 to TRBJ2-5; D is perhaps TRBD2 (5 bases). Germline CDR1 and CDR2: SGHRS and YFSETQ. The CDR3 totals 15 residues. V was clipped by 0 bases and J by 5 bases, with 14 bases between them. The CDR3 reads CASSLARGPRETQYF. The CDR3 coding sequence is TGCGCCAGCAGCTTGGCCAGAGGGCCCCGGGAGACCCAGTACTTC.

The chain carries TRBV6-6 and TRBJ1-6, with D possibly TRBD1 on 6 matching bases. The CDR3 sequence is 12 residues long. Germline-derived CDR1 and CDR2 are MNHNY and SVGAGI (reference sequence). Trimming took off 10 bases at V and 6 bases at J, with 10 bases between the two ends. The CDR3 DNA reads TGTGCCATCAACAGGGCTAATTCACCCCTCCACTTT. Translating gives CAINRANSPLHF.

This clone occurred a few times. V usage is TRBV6-2 or TRBV6-3 and J usage is TRBJ2-3; TRBD2 is a possible D gene (5 bases). The CDR3 is made up of 16 amino acids. Trimming removed 6 bases from V and 0 bases from J, with 16 bases in between. Germline CDR1 reads MNHEY; CDR2 reads SVGEGT. CDR3 region: CASSAGPARSTDTQYF. DNA of the CDR3: TGTGCCAGCAGCGCGGGCCCGGCGCGGAGCACAGATACGCAGTATTTT.

The CDR3 nucleotides are TGTGCCAGCAGCTTAGGGGGCTTGATGAACACTGAAGCTTTCTTT. Translating it yields CASSLGGLMNTEAFF. The chain couples TRBV7-2 to TRBJ1-1; TRBD1 is a possible D gene (5 bases). The CDR3 consists of 15 residues. CDR1 is SGHTA and CDR2 is FQGNSA in the germline V gene. V was clipped by 1 base and J by 0 bases, with 9 bases between them.